The TCR beta chain under discussion was sequenced for a study of blood T cells in healthy people across ages. CDR3 length: 12 residues. The V gene lost 4 bases and the J gene lost 5 bases, with 5 bases spanning the gap. This clonotype was detected a few times. Sample-barcoded 5' priming and a J-beta primer mix drove a second PCR of roughly 7 to 11 cycles. TCRdb itself ran the 5' RACE reads through MiXCR, one entry per CDR3 protein. Among some 790,000 distinct CDR3 sequences, around 26% were seen once, and the ten largest hold 17%. Sequencing was done on a sample of blood. The rearrangement links TRBV12-3 or TRBV12-4 to TRBJ2-2, with D unresolved. The sequence was collected from a woman older than 75 in good health. The CDR3 region is CASSSITGELFF. The CDR3 coding sequence is TGTGCCAGCAGTTCGATAACCGGGGAGCTGTTTTTT.